This T cell receptor (beta chain) was profiled in a study of cytomegalovirus exposure and HLA in healthy donors. General study results and limits: Certain indistinguishable V segments, among them TRBV6-2 and TRBV6-3, were excluded. A later analysis linked a missense variant in DCLRE1C to the trimming of TCR beta V and J genes. In an earlier analysis, about 87% or about 30%: the productive usage of most TCR beta V segments.

The CDR3 is made up of 14 amino acids. The ends lost 4 bases at V and 7 bases at J; junction bases unmatched: 5. Germline-derived CDR1 and CDR2 are MNHNS and SASEGT. Vbeta (60) and Jbeta (13) primers were used in the PCR. Authors' methods: The authors later counted 65 million to 90 million unique TCR beta chains, some 9.9 million of them shared. TCRdb keeps only in-frame clones here, not all; method: immunoSEQ multiplex PCR. V, J and clone size reflect that table, while D and trimming were determined from the DNA. The sample gives 100,000 or so clones, around 83% of which show up once; 1.2% is in the top ten. Concerning this clone itself: Its target is unknown.

This TCR derives from a woman under 30 in good health and CMV-seronegative. The sample was PBMCs. V and J are TRBV6-1 and TRBJ2-1, with 9 positions matching TRBD2. The CDR3 bases are TGTGCCAGCAGTGTAATAGCGGGAGCGAATGAGCAGTTCTTC. Protein: CASSVIAGANEQFF.